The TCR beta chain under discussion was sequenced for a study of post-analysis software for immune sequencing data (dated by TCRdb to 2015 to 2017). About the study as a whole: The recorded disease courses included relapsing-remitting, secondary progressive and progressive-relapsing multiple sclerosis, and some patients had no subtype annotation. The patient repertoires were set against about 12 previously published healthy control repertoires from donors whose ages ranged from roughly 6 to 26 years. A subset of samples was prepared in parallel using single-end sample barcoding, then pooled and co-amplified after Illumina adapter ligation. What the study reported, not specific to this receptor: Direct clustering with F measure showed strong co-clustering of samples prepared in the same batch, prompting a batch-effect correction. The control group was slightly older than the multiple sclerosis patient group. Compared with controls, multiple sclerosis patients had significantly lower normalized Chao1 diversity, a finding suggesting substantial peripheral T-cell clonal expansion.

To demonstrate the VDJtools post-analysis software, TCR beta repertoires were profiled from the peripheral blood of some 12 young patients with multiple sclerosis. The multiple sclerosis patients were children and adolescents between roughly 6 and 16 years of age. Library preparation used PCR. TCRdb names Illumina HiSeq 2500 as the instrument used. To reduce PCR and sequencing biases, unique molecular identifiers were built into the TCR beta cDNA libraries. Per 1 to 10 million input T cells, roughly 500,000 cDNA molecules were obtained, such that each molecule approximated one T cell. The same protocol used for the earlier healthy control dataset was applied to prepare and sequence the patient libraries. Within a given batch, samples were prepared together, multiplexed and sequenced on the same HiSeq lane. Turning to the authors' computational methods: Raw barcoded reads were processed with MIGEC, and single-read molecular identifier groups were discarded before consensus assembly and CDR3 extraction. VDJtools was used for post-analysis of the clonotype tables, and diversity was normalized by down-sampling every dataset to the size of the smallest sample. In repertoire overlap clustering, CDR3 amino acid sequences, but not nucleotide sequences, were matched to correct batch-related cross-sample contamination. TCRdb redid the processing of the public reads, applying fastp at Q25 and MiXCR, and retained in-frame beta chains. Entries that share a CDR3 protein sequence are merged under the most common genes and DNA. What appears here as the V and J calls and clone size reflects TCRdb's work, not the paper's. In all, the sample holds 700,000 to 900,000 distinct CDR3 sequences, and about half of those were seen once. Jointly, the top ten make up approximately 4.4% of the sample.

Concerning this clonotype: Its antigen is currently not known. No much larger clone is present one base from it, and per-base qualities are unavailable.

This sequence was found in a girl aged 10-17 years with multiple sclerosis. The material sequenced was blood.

The base sequence is TGCAGCGCAACCCTAGCGGGAGGTGTGTTAGAGACCCAGTACTTC. This gives the protein CSATLAGGVLETQYF. This chain joins TRBV29-1 to TRBJ2-5, with 11 central nucleotides matching TRBD2. The CDR3 measures 15 amino acids from cysteine to phenylalanine. Only the CDR3 part of the read is kept: 45 bases, read in frame from the first base. Clipping removes 7 bases from V and 4 bases from J, with 11 as the unmatched junction base count. CDR1 and CDR2 (SQVTM, ANQGSEA) derive from the germline V gene.